These 27 T cell receptor beta chains originate from one sample sequenced in a study of CD8 T cells in ankylosing spondylitis. TCRdb ran MiXCR on the 5' RACE reads and lists one entry per CDR3 protein. The sample carries over 150,000 distinct CDR3 sequences, 18% recorded once. The source material was blood, either unsorted or a sorted T cell fraction (not recorded which). The receptors were sampled from a male donor aged 5-30 years with ankylosing spondylitis or in good health (not recorded which).

This clonotype was seen repeatedly, ten times or more. The chain recombines TRBV11-2 with TRBJ1-5; TRBD1 agrees at 9 bases. V lost 5 bases to trimming and J lost 4 bases; unmatched junction nucleotides: 6. Germline CDR1 SGHAT, CDR2 FQNNGV. This CDR3 is 15 amino acids long. In DNA form, the CDR3 reads TGTGCCAGCAGCCACGGGACAGGGATGAATCAGCCCCAGCATTTT. Protein sequence: CASSHGTGMNQPQHF.

This clonotype was seen ten or more times. CDR3 region: CASRPGTLTGELFF. The CDR3, as DNA: TGTGCCAGCAGGCCCGGGACTCTAACCGGGGAGCTGTTTTTT. The rearrangement joins TRBV6-5 to TRBJ2-2; a weak D match, TRBD2 (6 bases). V lost 6 bases and J 5 bases, leaving 13 bases between the germline ends. Germline V CDR1 and CDR2: MNHEY, SVGAGI. CDR3 length: 14 residues.

This clonotype has a handful of counts. The chain links TRBV12-3 or TRBV12-4 to TRBJ2-1, with 8 positions matching TRBD2. The V gene end was trimmed by 5 bases and the J gene end by 1 base; junction bases not matched to a gene: 4. The CDR3 sequence is 15 residues long. The CDR3 DNA sequence: TGTGCCAGCAGTCTTCTAGCGGGTTCCTACAATGAGCAGTTCTTC. Encoded protein: CASSLLAGSYNEQFF.

The J gene is TRBJ2-1, the V gene TRBV15, with a tentative D call TRBD1 (5 bases). Germline V gene lookup returns CDR1 LNHNV and CDR2 YYDKDF (reference sequence). V was cut by 8 bases and J by 2 bases, with 13 bases left in between. The CDR3 runs 14 residues. This CDR3 is CATRSDSAYNEQFF. CDR3 nucleotides: TGTGCCACCCGATCAGACAGTGCCTACAATGAGCAGTTCTTC.

The chain recombines TRBV29-1 with TRBJ1-1; no firm D call. V was trimmed by 7 bases and J by 7 bases, leaving 16 bases between them. Germline CDR1 SQVTM, CDR2 ANQGSEA. The CDR3 sequence is 12 residues long. CDR3 sequence (DNA): TGCAGCGGCTTAGGGAGCCCGAATGAAGCTTTCTTT. Residues: CSGLGSPNEAFF.

This clonotype was seen at least ten times. The chain is built from TRBV20-1 and TRBJ2-1, with TRBD2 identical over 8 bases. The CDR3 runs 15 residues. Germline V CDR1 and CDR2: DFQATT, SNEGSKA (reference sequence). The J segment lost 8 bases and the V segment lost 3 bases, leaving 12 bases of the junction unmatched. The CDR3 region is CSARPGLDFRDEQFF. Here the CDR3 DNA reads TGCAGTGCTAGGCCGGGACTAGACTTTCGCGATGAGCAGTTCTTC.

In this sample, this clonotype turned up many times. V gene TRBV7-2 combines with J gene TRBJ2-5; 8 nucleotides line up with TRBD2. V was clipped by 4 bases and J by 5 bases; unmatched bases: 15. Germline V gene data show CDR1 as SGHTA and CDR2 as FQGNSA. This CDR3 is built from 17 residues. This CDR3 is CASSSLLQREWKETQYF. CDR3 sequence (DNA): TGTGCCAGCAGCTCCCTTCTCCAGCGGGAGTGGAAGGAGACCCAGTACTTC.

About this clonotype: A much larger clone is a single base away; this may be a read error. This CDR3 fails to terminate in the conserved phenylalanine or tryptophan, so it likely reflects a read error. This chain uses TRBV13 with TRBJ2-1, with D possibly matching TRBD2 (5 bases). The CDR3 spans 14 residues. With 0 bases removed from V and 4 bases from J, the gap between germline ends came to 7 bases. CDR1 is PRHDT and CDR2 is FYEKMQ in the germline V gene (reference sequence). CDR3 in DNA: TGTGCCAGCAGCTTAGGCCGAGGGTACAATGAGCAGTTCTGC. Translation: CASSLGRGYNEQFC.

The chain recombines TRBV6-1 with TRBJ2-7; 8 bases fit TRBD2. CDR1 is MNHNS and CDR2 is SASEGT in the germline V gene. V shed 3 bases and J 5 bases; nucleotides not matched to a gene: 12. The CDR3 is 16 residues long. CDR3 bases: TGTGCCAGCAGTGATTCTTGGGGACTAGTTGGCCACGAGCAGTACTTC. Its translation is CASSDSWGLVGHEQYF.

Many counts were recorded for this clonotype. The V and J genes are TRBV20-1 and TRBJ2-3, with 7 bases that match TRBD2. Germline CDR1 DFQATT, CDR2 SNEGSKA (reference sequence). The V segment lost 6 bases and the J segment 4 bases; nucleotides outside the gene matches: 10. The CDR3 is 14 residues long. CDR3 sequence reads: CSAEGLNGPDTQYF. The CDR3 region has the DNA TGCAGTGCGGAGGGACTAAACGGGCCAGATACGCAGTATTTT.

This clonotype came up many times. The gene calls are TRBV20-1 and TRBJ2-1, with D maybe TRBD2 (5 bases). CDR3 length: 16 amino acids. The germline V gene has CDR1 DFQATT and CDR2 SNEGSKA (reference sequence). V lost 3 bases, J lost 7 bases, and 22 bases lay in between. As DNA, the CDR3 is TGCAGTGCTAGCCTAAGGACCCAAACCCCGGGAAATGAGCAGTTCTTC. Translated: CSASLRTQTPGNEQFF.

At least ten counts were recorded for this clonotype. The chain recombines TRBV29-1 with TRBJ1-2; 8 positions agree with TRBD1. V dropped 8 bases and J dropped 6; count of bases not matched to a gene: 8. CDR3 length: 12 residues. Germline assignment: CDR1 SQVTM and CDR2 ANQGSEA. The CDR3 loop reads CSIRTGTDGYTF. CDR3 DNA: TGCAGCATACGGACAGGGACGGATGGCTACACCTTC.

The sample holds many counts of this clonotype. V gene TRBV30 combines with J gene TRBJ2-7; D ambiguous. Germline lookup yields CDR1 GTSNPN and CDR2 SVGIG (reference sequence). The CDR3 is 14 amino acids. The V end lost 3 bases, the J end lost 3 bases, and 15 bases lay between the germline ends. CDR3 residues: CAWRYGVQDYEQYF. Here the CDR3 DNA reads TGTGCCTGGAGGTACGGAGTGCAAGACTACGAGCAGTACTTC.

This clonotype was picked up many times. The V call is TRBV6-1, the J call TRBJ1-6, with a weak D call TRBD1 (6 bases). Germline values: CDR1 MNHNS, CDR2 SASEGT. V was pared by 1 base and J by 7 bases, with 8 bases between. This CDR3 is 14 amino acids long. The CDR3 loop is CASSEGTANSPLHF. The CDR3 DNA reads as TGTGCCAGCAGTGAAGGGACAGCCAATTCACCCCTCCACTTT.

This clonotype occurred many times. The chain joins TRBV29-1 to TRBJ1-1; 8 nucleotides agree with TRBD1. V was pared by 4 bases and J by 1 base, with 17 bases of the junction left unmatched. The CDR3 is 18 amino acids. Germline assignment: CDR1 SQVTM and CDR2 ANQGSEA. CDR3 DNA: TGCAGCGTTGCACCATTCGGGGGACAGGCCCTAGGGAACACTGAAGCTTTCTTT. The encoded protein is CSVAPFGGQALGNTEAFF.

This clonotype was detected ten times or more. The chain employs TRBV7-2 and TRBJ2-3, with 10 bases matching TRBD2. This CDR3 region has 12 residues. The germline CDR1 and CDR2 sequences are SGHTA and FQGNSA. The V and J ends lost 7 bases and 7 bases, in that order; junction bases with no gene match: 2. CDR3 in amino acids: CASKRGGYTQYF. CDR3 nucleotide sequence: TGTGCCAGCAAGCGGGGGGGGTATACGCAGTATTTT.

This chain connects TRBV24-1 to TRBJ2-5, with D possibly TRBD2 on 5 matching bases. CDR1 KGHDR and CDR2 SFDVKD come from the germline V gene. The CDR3 runs to 14 residues. Trimming shortened V by 1 base and J by 3 bases, and 8 bases separated the two germline ends. The CDR3 sequence is CATSDFRGKETQYF. The CDR3 region has the DNA TGTGCCACCAGTGATTTTCGGGGAAAAGAGACCCAGTACTTC.

The table lists this clonotype with many counts. This sequence joins TRBV5-6 and TRBJ1-1; D unclear. The V and J ends lost 1 base and 1 base respectively, with 11 bases between them. The CDR3 extends over 15 amino acids. Germline V gene lookup returns CDR1 SGHDT and CDR2 YYEEEE. The CDR3, as DNA: TGTGCCAGCAGCTTGTATTCAGGCCCGAACACTGAAGCTTTCTTT. Translation gives CASSLYSGPNTEAFF.

This clonotype occurred many times. The V and J genes are TRBV7-9 and TRBJ2-1; 10 nucleotides align to TRBD2. V gave up 1 base and J gave up 10 bases; unmatched junction bases: 4. The V gene's germline CDR1 is SEHNR and CDR2 FQNEAQ (reference sequence). CDR3 size: 14 residues. The CDR3 spells CASSLDLAGGEQFF. The CDR3 coding sequence is TGTGCCAGCAGCTTAGACTTAGCGGGAGGAGAGCAGTTCTTC.

This clonotype was seen only once. This chain uses TRBV20-1 with TRBJ2-7; TRBD1 aligns across 7 bases. Germline CDR1 and CDR2: DFQATT and SNEGSKA (reference sequence). The CDR3 consists of 14 residues. The ends lost 1 base at V and 2 bases at J; junction bases unmatched: 5. DNA of the CDR3: TGCAGTGCTAGAGGGGACAGTTCAACCTACGAGCAGTACGTC. It is translated as CSARGDSSTYEQYV.

This clonotype was observed many times. The CDR3 loop reads CASSIDLKGQAPQETQYF. CDR3 in DNA: TGTGCCAGTAGTATAGATCTCAAGGGACAGGCCCCGCAAGAGACCCAGTACTTC. The rearrangement links TRBV19 to TRBJ2-5; 8 bases fit TRBD1. This CDR3 comprises 18 residues. The germline V gene has CDR1 LNHDA and CDR2 SQIVND (reference sequence). Germline trimming cut 0 bases from V and 2 bases from J; bases unmatched to any gene: 11.

The sample holds one count of this clonotype. The genes are TRBV19 and TRBJ2-7, with TRBD2 matching 9 bases. V lost 6 bases to trimming and J lost 5 bases; unmatched junction nucleotides: 8. This CDR3 has 14 residues. The germline CDR1 and CDR2 sequences are LNHDA and SQIVND (reference sequence). The CDR3 here is CASSTTSGSNEQYF. The CDR3 DNA is TGTGCCAGTAGCACGACTAGCGGAAGCAACGAGCAGTACTTC. Combining the CDR3 with reference TRBV19 and TRBJ2-7 gives the whole variable domain DGGITQSPKYLFRKEGQNVTLSCEQNLNHDAMYWYRQDPGQGLRLIYYSQIVNDFQKGDIAEGYSVSREKKESFPLTVTSAQKNPTAFYLCASSTTSGSNEQYFGPGTRLTVT.

The rearrangement links TRBV20-1 to TRBJ1-6, with D hard to call. The CDR3 runs to 15 residues. From germline, CDR1 is DFQATT and CDR2 SNEGSKA (reference sequence). The V end lost 2 bases, the J end lost 6 bases, and 14 bases lay between the germline ends. CDR3 residues: CSARTPGAGNSPLHF. CDR3 DNA: TGCAGTGCTAGAACTCCGGGAGCGGGTAATTCACCCCTCCACTTT.

This clonotype was recorded at least ten times. The chain recombines TRBV6-5 with TRBJ2-7, with TRBD2 matching over 12 bases. The CDR3 length is 16 residues. Unmatched junction bases numbered 7, after V lost 0 bases and J lost 7 bases. Germline values: CDR1 MNHEY, CDR2 SVGAGI. CDR3 coding DNA: TGTGCCAGCAGTTACTCGCCTAGCGGGAGGGCCAGGGAGCAGTACTTC. Translation gives CASSYSPSGRAREQYF.

The chain couples TRBV18 to TRBJ2-6; TRBD1 matches 7 bases. After removal of 1 base from V and 0 bases from J, the junction contained 3 bases not matched to a gene. Germline CDR1 is KGHSH and CDR2 is LQKENI. CDR3 length: 17 residues. CDR3 in DNA: TGTGCCAGCTCACCACGGGACAGATCCTCTGGGGCCAACGTCCTGACTTTC. This codes for CASSPRDRSSGANVLTF. The variable domain in full, completed from reference TRBV18 and TRBJ2-6, reads NAGVMQNPRHLVRRRGQEARLRCSPMKGHSHVYWYRQLPEEGLKFMVYLQKENIIDESGMPKERFSAEFPKEGPSILRIQQVVRGDSAAYFCASSPRDRSSGANVLTFGAGSRLTVL.

This clonotype was detected many times. This chain joins TRBV24-1 and TRBJ2-1, with 8 bases identical to TRBD2. The CDR3 runs to 15 residues. The germline V gene has CDR1 KGHDR and CDR2 SFDVKD. Losses at the gene ends were 5 bases for V and 6 bases for J; bases not matched to a gene: 8. The CDR3, as DNA: TGTGCCACCAGTGTTGTCGGTGCGGGAGGCAATGAGCAGTTCTTC. As protein: CATSVVGAGGNEQFF.

V gene TRBV15 combines with J gene TRBJ2-1; D unclear. Deletions cut 5 bases from V and 6 bases from J, with 5 bases between. CDR3 length: 11 amino acids. Germline-derived CDR1 and CDR2 are LNHNV and YYDKDF (reference sequence). CDR3 region: CATSSRNEQFF. The CDR3 DNA is TGTGCCACCAGCTCCCGCAATGAGCAGTTCTTC.